The 15 T cell receptor beta chains below were found in one sample sequenced in a study of shared clonotypes between healthy human individuals. Generated by immunoSEQ multiplex PCR, the TCRdb table keeps only in-frame clones and is missing some. The sample yields approximately 2,300,000 clones, about 90% seen once. Input material: naive CD4+ T cells from PBMCs. The subset was: CD45RA+ positively selected. These receptors all stem from a man between 18 and 35 years old in good health. Some clones in this sample may be carry-over from other donors' samples.

The chain is built from TRBV27 and TRBJ2-5; 13 nucleotides match TRBD2. The end of the DNA is better explained by TRBJ2-7, so the J call may be wrong. This CDR3 comprises 16 residues. Germline V gives CDR1 MNHEY, CDR2 SMNVEV (reference sequence). The CDR3 DNA sequence: TGTGCCAGCAGGGGACTAGCGGGAACTCCCTCCTACGAGCAGTACTTC. Protein sequence: CASRGLAGTPSYEQYF.

This chain connects TRBV7-3 to TRBJ2-2; 7 bases agree with TRBD1. V trimming: 8 bases; J trimming: 5 bases; junction bases outside the gene matches: 5. In germline, CDR1 is SGHTA, CDR2 FQGTGA. The CDR3 loop spans 13 amino acids. The CDR3 DNA reads as TGTGCCAGCGGTAGGGGGCGAACCGGGGAGCTGTTTTTT. It yields the protein CASGRGRTGELFF.

The chain combines TRBV29-1 with TRBJ2-3; a weak D match, TRBD2 (6 bases). Trimming took 6 bases from V and 4 from J, leaving 17 bases between them. The CDR3 covers 14 residues. Germline CDR1 SQVTM, CDR2 ANQGSEA. CDR3 sequence reads: CSVANSGTPDTQYF. In DNA form, the CDR3 reads TGCAGCGTCGCTAATAGCGGCACGCCAGATACGCAGTATTTT.

The V and J genes are TRBV7-9 and TRBJ2-1; D remains ambiguous. Per germline, CDR1 SEHNR and CDR2 FQNEAQ (reference sequence). V dropped 8 bases and J dropped 7 bases, with 15 bases sitting between them. There are 13 residues in the CDR3. CDR3 bases: TGTGCCAGCCGCTGGACCGCTAGAAATGAGCAGTTCTTC. This encodes CASRWTARNEQFF.

The chain links TRBV5-1 to TRBJ2-1, with no clear D. With 0 bases removed from V and 0 bases from J, the gap between germline ends came to 10 bases. Germline values: CDR1 SGHRS, CDR2 YFSETQ. CDR3 length: 16 amino acids. DNA of the CDR3: TGCGCCAGCAGCTTGGTCCCGCGAGGCTCCTACAATGAGCAGTTCTTC. Its protein product is CASSLVPRGSYNEQFF.

The CDR3 DNA follows: TGTGCCAGTAGCCCTACCGCGGAGCAGTACTTC. Protein product: CASSPTAEQYF. The rearrangement links TRBV19 to TRBJ2-7; no definite D call. Per the germline V gene, CDR1 is LNHDA and CDR2 is SQIVND (reference sequence). The CDR3 covers 11 residues. V was pared by 6 bases and J by 7 bases, with 10 bases between.

This clone was seen a handful of times. Other DNA sequences in the same sample also yield this CDR3. This chain connects TRBV7-9 to TRBJ1-1; TRBD1 might be the D (5 bases). Germline V gene lookup returns CDR1 SEHNR and CDR2 FQNEAQ (reference sequence). Trimming pared 3 bases from V and 6 bases from J, leaving 5 bases between. CDR3 size: 11 residues. The CDR3: CASSFRAEAFF. CDR3 in DNA: TGTGCCAGCAGCTTCAGGGCTGAAGCTTTCTTT.

This chain uses TRBV5-1 with TRBJ2-7; 11 nucleotides match TRBD1. The CDR3 extends over 15 amino acids. V gave up 5 bases and J gave up 3 bases; unmatched junction bases: 7. Germline V gene lookup returns CDR1 SGHRS and CDR2 YFSETQ. CDR3 loop: CASRQGQGEVYEQYF. The CDR3 region has the DNA TGCGCCAGCAGACAGGGACAGGGGGAGGTCTACGAGCAGTACTTC. Combining the CDR3 with reference TRBV5-1 and TRBJ2-7 gives the whole variable domain KAGVTQTPRYLIKTRGQQVTLSCSPISGHRSVSWYQQTPGQGLQFLFEYFSETQRNKGNFPGRFSGRQFSNSRSEMNVSTLELGDSALYLCASRQGQGEVYEQYFGPGTRLTVT.

This clone occurred a few times. This CDR3 is also generated by other DNA sequences in the sample. This chain joins TRBV7-9 and TRBJ1-1; D is possibly TRBD1 (6 bases). From germline, CDR1 is SEHNR and CDR2 FQNEAQ (reference sequence). The CDR3 loop spans 14 amino acids. Between the trimmed V and J ends, which lost 3 bases and 2 bases, there was a span of 10 bases. The CDR3 DNA reads TGTGCCAGCAGCTTGCGGACAGAAAACACTGAAGCTTTCTTT. The encoded protein is CASSLRTENTEAFF.

Details on this clone: Other DNA sequences in the same sample also yield this CDR3. CDR3 nucleotide sequence: TGCGCCAGCAGCTTGGGAGGGCTAGCGGGAGGCGGCACAGATACGCAGTATTTT. It translates to CASSLGGLAGGGTDTQYF. This chain uses TRBV5-1 with TRBJ2-3; 11 bases line up with TRBD2. V shed 0 bases and J 1 base; nucleotides not matched to a gene: 7. CDR1 and CDR2 from the germline V gene are SGHRS and YFSETQ. The CDR3 covers 18 residues.

The chain couples TRBV9 to TRBJ1-2; 7 nucleotides match TRBD1. V was clipped by 6 bases and J by 4 bases; unmatched bases: 3. Per the germline V gene, CDR1 is SGDLS and CDR2 is YYNGEE. The CDR3 is made up of 12 amino acids. This CDR3 reads CASNRDSYGYTF. CDR3 bases: TGTGCCAGCAACAGGGACAGCTATGGCTACACCTTC.

V is TRBV5-1 and J is TRBJ2-3; D unresolved. The CDR3 spans 13 residues. Trimming stripped 2 bases from V and 5 bases from J, with 9 bases between. Germline CDR1 and CDR2: SGHRS and YFSETQ. The CDR3 here is CASSFTAKDTQYF. The DNA for the CDR3 is TGCGCCAGCAGCTTCACGGCCAAAGATACGCAGTATTTT. The entire variable domain, with the rest obtained from reference TRBV5-1 and TRBJ2-3, is as follows: KAGVTQTPRYLIKTRGQQVTLSCSPISGHRSVSWYQQTPGQGLQFLFEYFSETQRNKGNFPGRFSGRQFSNSRSEMNVSTLELGDSALYLCASSFTAKDTQYFGPGTRLTVL.

About this clone: The sample holds other DNA sequences that translate to the same CDR3. This chain connects TRBV7-3 to TRBJ1-5; D remains ambiguous. CDR1 and CDR2 from the germline V gene are SGHTA and FQGTGA. The CDR3 covers 13 residues. The germline V and J ends were trimmed by 0 bases and 5 bases, with 5 bases remaining between them. CDR3 in amino acids: CASSLTGDQPQHF. Written as DNA, the CDR3 is TGTGCCAGCAGCTTAACAGGTGATCAGCCCCAGCATTTT.

The chain employs TRBV2 and TRBJ1-1; a weak D match, TRBD1 (6 bases). The CDR3 is 13 amino acids. Germline CDR1 and CDR2: SNHLY and FYNNEI. The V and J ends lost 8 bases and 2 bases respectively, with 12 bases between them. For the CDR3, the DNA is TGTGCCAGCTGCGGACAGACCAACACTGAAGCTTTCTTT. Its translation: CASCGQTNTEAFF. Full variable domain (remainder filled in from reference TRBV2 and TRBJ1-1): EPEVTQTPSHQVTQMGQEVILRCVPISNHLYFYWYRQILGQKVEFLVSFYNNEISEKSEIFDDQFSVERPDGSNFTLKIRSTKLEDSAMYFCASCGQTNTEAFFGQGTRLTVV.

V is TRBV5-1 and J is TRBJ2-1, with TRBD1 matching 7 bases. The CDR3 is made up of 16 amino acids. The germline V gene has CDR1 SGHRS and CDR2 YFSETQ. With V trimmed by 5 bases and J by 3 bases, 11 bases remained unmatched. The CDR3 protein is CASRPSGTAIYNEQFF. In DNA, the CDR3 is TGCGCCAGCAGACCGTCCGGGACAGCTATCTACAATGAGCAGTTCTTC.